The sequence of this T cell receptor beta chain was determined in a study of blood T cell repertoires in COVID-19. On the study more broadly: Donors in the United States, Italy and Spain gave samples during acute or convalescent COVID-19. Sources were T cells, B-cell-depleted T cells, or PBMCs; the material itself was cDNA or gDNA.

The V and J ends lost 8 bases and 6 bases, in that order; junction bases with no gene match: 6. This CDR3 is 13 amino acids long. The germline V gene has CDR1 SGHVS and CDR2 FNYEAQ. Methods used by the authors: Nucleated cell counts were estimated from reference gene primer amplification. TCRdb's copy holds only in-frame clones and misses some; the assay was immunoSEQ multiplex PCR. The V and J calls and clone size come from that table; D and trimming were worked out from the DNA. This table has about 210,000 clones, 92% appearing once. The sequenced sample was peripheral blood. The J gene is TRBJ2-2, the V gene TRBV7-6; 7 nucleotides line up with TRBD1. The sequence derives from a man aged 25-45 years with acute or convalescent COVID-19. CDR3 nucleotide sequence: TGTGCCAGCGCCCAAACAGGGGCCGGGGAGCTGTTTTTT. This gives the protein CASAQTGAGELFF.